Each of the 8 T cell receptor beta chains below was sequenced from the same sample in a study of shared T cell receptors in the human thymus. TCRdb's copy holds only in-frame clones and misses some; the assay was immunoSEQ multiplex PCR. The repertoire holds about 660,000 clones, with 85% to 90% as singletons. In addition, the sample was reused for a study of human thymus T cells.

The sequenced sample consisted of thymocytes. These receptor sequences come from a boy younger than two with a congenital heart defect.

V gene TRBV4-1 combines with J gene TRBJ2-1; perhaps TRBD1 as D (5 bases). V was shortened by 0 bases and J by 9 bases, with 15 bases between the two germline ends. This CDR3 has 15 amino acids. Germline V gives CDR1 MGHRA, CDR2 YSYEKL. The CDR3 protein is CASSQEPRRTGEQFF. The CDR3 DNA follows: TGCGCCAGCAGCCAAGAACCGCGCCGAACAGGTGAGCAGTTCTTC.

In DNA, the CDR3 is TGTGCCAGCAGTTTAGGCCGTACAGGGGGCAAGGGGGAGCAGTACTTC. This gives the protein CASSLGRTGGKGEQYF. The gene calls are TRBV27 and TRBJ2-7; the match to TRBD1 covers 9 bases. J gave up 7 bases and V 2 bases, and 12 bases lay outside the gene matches. This CDR3 is built from 16 residues. Germline CDR1 MNHEY, CDR2 SMNVEV (reference sequence).

The chain couples TRBV13 to TRBJ1-2; perhaps TRBD1 as D (6 bases). Germline V gene lookup returns CDR1 PRHDT and CDR2 FYEKMQ (reference sequence). V was cut by 0 bases and J by 8 bases, with 16 bases left in between. The CDR3 sequence is 15 residues long. The CDR3 bases are TGTGCCAGCAGCTTAGGGCGGGGGCAACCGCGGGGCTACACCTTC. This translates into CASSLGRGQPRGYTF.

This clone was picked up one time. The gene calls are TRBV28 and TRBJ2-7; 9 positions agree with TRBD2. J gave up 6 bases and V 6 bases, and 12 bases lay outside the gene matches. Germline V lookup: CDR1 MDHEN, CDR2 SYDVKM. The CDR3 runs to 15 residues. CDR3 nucleotide sequence: TGTGCCAGCAGGACTAGCGGAGCCATGGGGGGCGAGCAGTACTTC. Protein sequence: CASRTSGAMGGEQYF.

A few counts support this clone. CDR3 nucleotides: TGTGCCAGCAGTTCCCCAGGGGGTCCGAATGGCTACACCTTC. The encoded protein is CASSSPGGPNGYTF. The V and J genes are TRBV27 and TRBJ1-2; 7 bases line up with TRBD1. After removal of 4 bases from V and 6 bases from J, the junction contained 8 bases not matched to a gene. The CDR3 runs 14 residues. Germline V gene data show CDR1 as MNHEY and CDR2 as SMNVEV (reference sequence).

The table lists this clone with a few counts. This chain connects TRBV19 to TRBJ1-5; D possibly corresponds to TRBD1 (6 bases). V was trimmed by 1 base and J by 0 bases, leaving 19 bases between them. Germline V gene data show CDR1 as LNHDA and CDR2 as SQIVND (reference sequence). This CDR3 is built from 19 residues. As DNA, the CDR3 is TGTGCCAGTAGTATAGTAACGGTGAACAGGGATATTAGCAATCAGCCCCAGCATTTT. Its translation: CASSIVTVNRDISNQPQHF. The complete variable domain, with remaining parts taken from reference TRBV19 and TRBJ1-5, reads DGGITQSPKYLFRKEGQNVTLSCEQNLNHDAMYWYRQDPGQGLRLIYYSQIVNDFQKGDIAEGYSVSREKKESFPLTVTSAQKNPTAFYLCASSIVTVNRDISNQPQHFGDGTRLSIL.

This chain links TRBV6-5 with TRBJ2-2; D is undetermined. Trimming removed 4 bases at V and 3 bases at J, with 12 bases between. The CDR3 length is 15 residues. Germline V CDR1 and CDR2: MNHEY, SVGAGI. CDR3 coding DNA: TGTGCCAGCAGTTTAGAAAGTATGGACACCGGGGAGCTGTTTTTT. It translates to CASSLESMDTGELFF.

The chain joins TRBV5-8 to TRBJ1-1, with TRBD1 identical over 7 bases. The CDR3 sequence is 15 residues long. Germline-derived CDR1 and CDR2 are SGHTS and YDEGEE. The V gene end was trimmed by 3 bases and the J gene end by 6 bases; junction bases not matched to a gene: 11. CDR3 DNA sequence: TGTGCCAGCAGCTCCAACTGTGACAGGGCGGCTGAAGCTTTCTTT. Translating gives CASSSNCDRAAEAFF.